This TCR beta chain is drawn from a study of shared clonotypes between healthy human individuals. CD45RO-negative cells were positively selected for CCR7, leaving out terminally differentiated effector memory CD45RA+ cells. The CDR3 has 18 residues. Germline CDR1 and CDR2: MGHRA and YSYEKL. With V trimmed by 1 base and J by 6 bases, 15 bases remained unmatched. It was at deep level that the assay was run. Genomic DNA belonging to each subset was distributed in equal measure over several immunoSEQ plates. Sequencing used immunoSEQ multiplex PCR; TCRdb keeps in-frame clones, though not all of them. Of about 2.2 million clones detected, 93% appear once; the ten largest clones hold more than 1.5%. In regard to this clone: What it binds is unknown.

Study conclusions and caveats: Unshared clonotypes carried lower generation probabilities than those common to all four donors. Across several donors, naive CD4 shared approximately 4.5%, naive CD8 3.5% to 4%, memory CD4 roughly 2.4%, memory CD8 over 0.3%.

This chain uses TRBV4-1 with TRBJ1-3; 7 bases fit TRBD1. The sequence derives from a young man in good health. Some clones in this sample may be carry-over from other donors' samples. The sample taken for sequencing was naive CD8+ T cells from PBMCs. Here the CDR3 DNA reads TGCGCCAGCAGCCAAGCAGGGGACAGACGATTCTTGGAAAACACCATATATTTT. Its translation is CASSQAGDRRFLENTIYF.